Each of the 30 T cell receptor beta chains below was sequenced from the same sample in a study of cytomegalovirus exposure and HLA in healthy donors. Vbeta (60) and Jbeta (13) primers were used in the PCR. Only in-frame clones appear in the TCRdb table, and some are missing; sequencing was by immunoSEQ multiplex PCR. The table lists about 140,000 clones, less than 80% of them singletons. The sample comprised PBMCs. The receptors shown here come from a female donor in good health and CMV-seropositive.

CDR3 sequence (DNA): TGTGCCAGCAGCTTAGGGGGTTCGATCCGTAGCACAGATACGCAGTATTTT. As protein: CASSLGGSIRSTDTQYF. J is TRBJ2-3 and V is TRBV5-4; maybe TRBD1 (6 bases). The germline V gene has CDR1 SGHNT and CDR2 YYREEE (reference sequence). The CDR3 is 17 amino acids. Trimming took 2 bases from V and 0 from J, leaving 16 bases between them.

This clone was counted a single time. The V gene is TRBV6-1, the J gene TRBJ1-2; TRBD1 matches 9 bases. V lost 3 bases, J lost 8 bases, and 7 bases stayed unmatched. CDR3 size: 14 residues. Germline-derived CDR1 and CDR2 are MNHNS and SASEGT. The CDR3 region has the DNA TGTGCCAGCAGTGATAGTAGGACAGGGGTCGGCTACACCTTC. Amino acids: CASSDSRTGVGYTF.

The rearrangement joins TRBV2 to TRBJ1-4; tentatively, D is TRBD1 (6 bases). Between the trimmed V and J ends, which lost 5 bases and 0 bases, there was a span of 13 bases. The CDR3 spans 16 residues. Germline V gives CDR1 SNHLY, CDR2 FYNNEI. CDR3 residues: CASSLAKGATNEKLFF. The CDR3 region has the DNA TGTGCCAGCAGTCTAGCAAAGGGGGCAACTAATGAAAAACTGTTTTTT.

This chain links TRBV28 with TRBJ1-1; D gene ambiguous. Trimming removed 2 bases from V and 1 base from J, with 8 bases in between. Germline values: CDR1 MDHEN, CDR2 SYDVKM. The CDR3 has 14 residues. The CDR3 DNA follows: TGTGCCAGCAGTTTAAAAGGAGGGAACACTGAAGCTTTCTTT. Its protein product is CASSLKGGNTEAFF.

This clone has only a few counts. The V gene is TRBV11-2, the J gene TRBJ2-1, with 8 bases matching TRBD2. V shed 1 base, J shed 8 bases, and the junction held 4 bases outside the gene matches. CDR1 and CDR2 (germline): SGHAT, FQNNGV. CDR3 length: 14 residues. The CDR3 DNA reads as TGTGCCAGCAGCTTAGCAACGCGGGGGGATGAGCAGTTCTTC. It yields the protein CASSLATRGDEQFF.

The chain carries TRBV10-2 and TRBJ2-1; TRBD2 agrees at 8 bases. This CDR3 spans 14 amino acids. Germline trimming cut 8 bases from V and 0 bases from J; bases unmatched to any gene: 3. The germline V gene has CDR1 WSHSY and CDR2 SAAADI. The CDR3 sequence is CASAGGGSYNEQFF. CDR3 bases: TGCGCCAGCGCGGGAGGCGGCTCCTACAATGAGCAGTTCTTC.

The chain has TRBV10-3 and TRBJ1-1; D is uncertain. Germline V gene lookup returns CDR1 ENHRY and CDR2 SYGVKD. Trimming pared 0 bases from V and 9 bases from J, leaving 5 bases between. This CDR3 is built from 11 residues. CDR3 DNA: TGTGCCATCAGTGAGTCGGCCCAAGCTTTCTTT. Translating it yields CAISESAQAFF.

The V call is TRBV10-3, the J call TRBJ1-4; D gene unclear. CDR3 length equals 16 residues. Germline CDR1 reads ENHRY; CDR2 reads SYGVKD. V was trimmed by 3 bases and J by 1 base, leaving 12 bases between them. The DNA for the CDR3 is TGTGCCATCAGTGACTCCCTGGCAGGAACTAATGAAAAACTGTTTTTT. Translation: CAISDSLAGTNEKLFF.

The V gene is TRBV5-1, the J gene TRBJ1-1; no firm D call. Germline CDR1 and CDR2: SGHRS and YFSETQ. V dropped 3 bases and J dropped 1 base, with 10 bases sitting between them. The CDR3 consists of 14 residues. The CDR3: CASSSARQNTEAFF. CDR3 in DNA: TGCGCCAGCAGCTCCGCGAGACAGAACACTGAAGCTTTCTTT.

CDR3 sequence: CASSTFTDRAAYGYTF. CDR3 nucleotides: TGTGCCAGCAGTACATTCACCGACAGGGCCGCCTATGGCTACACCTTC. This chain links TRBV28 with TRBJ1-2, with TRBD1 matching 7 bases. V dropped 5 bases and J dropped 4; count of bases not matched to a gene: 13. In germline, CDR1 is MDHEN, CDR2 SYDVKM. The CDR3 runs to 16 residues.

The chain employs TRBV9 and TRBJ2-5, with D hard to call. Per germline, CDR1 SGDLS and CDR2 YYNGEE. The CDR3 contains 12 residues. V was shortened by 0 bases and J by 4 bases, with 4 bases between the two germline ends. Written as DNA, the CDR3 is TGTGCCAGCAGCGTAGATCTAGAGACCCAGTACTTC. Amino acid sequence: CASSVDLETQYF.

The J gene is TRBJ2-1, the V gene TRBV13; 7 nucleotides agree with TRBD1. CDR1 PRHDT and CDR2 FYEKMQ come from the germline V gene (reference sequence). Germline trimming cut 4 bases from V and 2 bases from J; bases unmatched to any gene: 8. This CDR3 has 16 residues. The CDR3 sequence: CASSYTPGTAYNEQFF. The CDR3 nucleotides read TGTGCCAGCAGCTATACGCCCGGGACAGCCTACAATGAGCAGTTCTTC. Full variable domain (rest looked up from reference TRBV13 and TRBJ2-1): AAGVIQSPRHLIKEKRETATLKCYPIPRHDTVYWYQQGPGQDPQFLISFYEKMQSDKGSIPDRFSAQQFSDYHSELNMSSLELGDSALYFCASSYTPGTAYNEQFFGPGTRLTVL.

The V call is TRBV2, the J call TRBJ1-2, with 8 positions matching TRBD1. V trimming: 6 bases; J trimming: 7 bases; junction bases outside the gene matches: 4. The germline CDR1 and CDR2 sequences are SNHLY and FYNNEI. The CDR3 length is 12 residues. CDR3 nucleotide sequence: TGTGCCAGCAGACAGGGGGAATTTGGCTACACCTTC. Its translation is CASRQGEFGYTF.

For this clone: In the same sample, other DNA sequences code for this CDR3. This sequence joins TRBV2 and TRBJ1-5, with D uncertain. Trimming cost V 4 bases and J 3 bases, with 10 bases left between them. This CDR3 spans 14 amino acids. Germline V lookup: CDR1 SNHLY, CDR2 FYNNEI. Here the CDR3 reads CASSALGVNQPQHF. CDR3 nucleotide sequence: TGTGCCAGCAGTGCCCTGGGAGTCAATCAGCCCCAGCATTTT.

The sample holds one count of this clone. The gene calls are TRBV4-1 and TRBJ2-7; TRBD2 aligns across 7 bases. The germline CDR1 and CDR2 sequences are MGHRA and YSYEKL. CDR3 size: 20 residues. J gave up 2 bases and V 0 bases, and 19 bases lay outside the gene matches. CDR3 in DNA: TGCGCCAGCAGCCAAGATGTGGGGGATGGTAGCGGGTGGGGACCCTACGAGCAGTACTTC. Amino acids: CASSQDVGDGSGWGPYEQYF.

The chain carries TRBV28 and TRBJ2-3; TRBD2 agrees at 7 bases. Germline lookup yields CDR1 MDHEN and CDR2 SYDVKM. The CDR3 totals 15 residues. V shed 6 bases, J shed 2 bases, and the junction held 8 bases outside the gene matches. The CDR3 coding sequence is TGTGCCAGCAGCCCGGGGGGTCCCCTCACAGATACGCAGTATTTT. Its protein is CASSPGGPLTDTQYF.

The chain combines TRBV25-1 with TRBJ2-4, with 7 positions matching TRBD2. This CDR3 is built from 12 residues. The ends lost 7 bases at V and 13 bases at J; junction bases unmatched: 10. Germline lookup yields CDR1 MGHDK and CDR2 SYGVNS. This CDR3 reads CASTSMGGSQYF. CDR3 DNA: TGTGCCAGCACTAGCATGGGGGGGTCGCAGTACTTC.

The chain carries TRBV28 and TRBJ2-3; D is possibly TRBD2 (6 bases). V was trimmed by 3 bases and J by 0 bases, leaving 16 bases between them. The germline gives CDR1 MDHEN, CDR2 SYDVKM. The CDR3 totals 17 residues. In nucleotides, the CDR3 is TGTGCCAGCAGTTTCGGCGGTCGCGGACTAAGCACAGATACGCAGTATTTT. It translates to CASSFGGRGLSTDTQYF. The full variable domain, its missing parts supplied by reference TRBV28 and TRBJ2-3, is DVKVTQSSRYLVKRTGEKVFLECVQDMDHENMFWYRQDPGLGLRLIYFSYDVKMKEKGDIPEGYSVSREKKERFSLILESASTNQTSMYLCASSFGGRGLSTDTQYFGPGTRLTVL.

J is TRBJ2-7 and V is TRBV5-1; possibly TRBD1 for D (6 bases). This CDR3 comprises 15 residues. Germline loops: CDR1 SGHRS, CDR2 YFSETQ. Trimming removed 4 bases at V and 0 bases at J, with 14 bases between. DNA for the CDR3: TGCGCCAGCAGCCCGTACAGGGTTGCCTCCTACGAGCAGTACTTC. Encoded protein: CASSPYRVASYEQYF.

The CDR3 spells CASSLEAGGNGELFF. The CDR3 nucleotides read TGTGCCAGCAGCTTAGAAGCGGGGGGGAACGGGGAGCTGTTTTTT. The chain couples TRBV11-3 to TRBJ2-2; the match to TRBD2 covers 10 bases. This CDR3 region has 15 residues. The J segment lost 7 bases and the V segment lost 0 bases, leaving 2 bases of the junction unmatched. Per the germline V gene, CDR1 is SGHNT and CDR2 is YENEEA. Full variable domain (missing parts from reference TRBV11-3 and TRBJ2-2): EAGVVQSPRYKIIEKKQPVAFWCNPISGHNTLYWYLQNLGQGPELLIRYENEEAVDDSQLPKDRFSAERLKGVDSTLKIQPAELGDSAVYLCASSLEAGGNGELFFGEGSRLTVL.

This clone has more than one count but fewer than ten. The V call is TRBV9, the J call TRBJ2-1; 15 nucleotides agree with TRBD2. The germline CDR1 and CDR2 sequences are SGDLS and YYNGEE. V gave up 4 bases and J gave up 9 bases; unmatched junction bases: 8. The CDR3 covers 16 residues. CDR3 DNA: TGTGCCAGCAGCTATTGGACTAGCGGGAGGGCCGCTGAGCAGTTCTTC. This sequence encodes CASSYWTSGRAAEQFF.

This clone was observed a few times. V is TRBV15 and J is TRBJ1-1; 10 bases are shared with TRBD1. Trimming cost V 0 bases and J 1 base; bases outside gene matches: 20. The CDR3 is 22 residues long. The V gene's germline CDR1 is LNHNV and CDR2 YYDKDF (reference sequence). The CDR3 region has the DNA TGTGCCACCAGCAGAGATCAGCGACAGGGGGCTAGGGATAGGGAACGGAACACTGAAGCTTTCTTT. Protein: CATSRDQRQGARDRERNTEAFF. The full variable domain, in which reference TRBV15 and TRBJ1-1 provide the parts outside the CDR3, is DAMVIQNPRYQVTQFGKPVTLSCSQTLNHNVMYWYQQKSSQAPKLLFHYYDKDFNNEADTPDNFQSRRPNTSFCFLDIRSPGLGDTAMYLCATSRDQRQGARDRERNTEAFFGQGTRLTVV.

The gene calls are TRBV6-5 and TRBJ1-3; D not resolved. Trimming stripped 7 bases from V and 1 base from J, with 11 bases between. The CDR3 covers 14 residues. Germline-derived CDR1 and CDR2 are MNHEY and SVGAGI. CDR3 residues: CASTTDSSGNTIYF. In DNA form, the CDR3 reads TGTGCCAGCACCACTGACTCATCTGGAAACACCATATATTTT.

This rearrangement joins TRBV14 to TRBJ1-2, with D possibly being TRBD1 (5 bases). The germline V and J ends were trimmed by 4 bases and 4 bases, with 10 bases remaining between them. CDR1 and CDR2 from the germline V gene are SGHDN and FVKESK. The CDR3 contains 13 residues. The chain's CDR3 is CASSLQATYGYTF. CDR3 coding DNA: TGTGCCAGCAGCCTACAGGCCACCTATGGCTACACCTTC.

The chain joins TRBV9 to TRBJ2-4; the D gene is possibly TRBD2 (5 bases). The CDR3 totals 16 residues. CDR1 is SGDLS, CDR2 YYNGEE, per germline. V lost 3 bases to trimming and J lost 2 bases, with 15 bases between them. The CDR3 region has the DNA TGTGCCAGCAGCGCGGGGTTAGGTAGAACCAAAAACATTCAGTACTTC. It specifies CASSAGLGRTKNIQYF. Together with reference TRBV9 and TRBJ2-4, the CDR3 gives the full variable domain: DSGVTQTPKHLITATGQRVTLRCSPRSGDLSVYWYQQSLDQGLQFLIQYYNGEERAKGNILERFSAQQFPDLHSELNLSSLELGDSALYFCASSAGLGRTKNIQYFGAGTRLSVL.

V and J are TRBV2 and TRBJ2-7, with TRBD2 matching 7 bases. J gave up 3 bases and V 1 base, and 6 bases lay outside the gene matches. This CDR3 is built from 15 residues. Germline V gives CDR1 SNHLY, CDR2 FYNNEI. CDR3 DNA: TGTGCCAGCAGTGAAGGGGGGGGTAGGAACTACGAGCAGTACTTC. Its protein product is CASSEGGGRNYEQYF.

The CDR3 is CASSRTSFDNEQFF. The CDR3 DNA reads as TGCGCCAGCAGTAGGACTAGCTTCGACAATGAGCAGTTCTTC. The rearrangement links TRBV10-1 to TRBJ2-1, with 8 positions matching TRBD2. CDR1 WNHNN and CDR2 SYGVQD come from the germline V gene (reference sequence). The CDR3 covers 14 residues. Trimming at V came to 5 bases and at J to 5 bases, leaving 5 bases not matched to a gene.

The chain uses TRBV27 and TRBJ1-5, with TRBD1 identical over 10 bases. The CDR3 length is 16 residues. Germline lookup yields CDR1 MNHEY and CDR2 SMNVEV (reference sequence). With 3 bases clipped from V and 5 bases from J, the junction kept 7 bases outside the gene matches. CDR3 in amino acids: CASSFLRDRGDQPQHF. In nucleotides, the CDR3 is TGTGCCAGCAGTTTTCTCCGGGACAGGGGAGATCAGCCCCAGCATTTT.

This chain uses TRBV28 with TRBJ1-1, with no clear D. Trimming cost V 3 bases and J 10 bases, with 15 bases left between them. The CDR3 is 13 amino acids. Germline CDR1 MDHEN, CDR2 SYDVKM. The chain's CDR3 is CASSFGGVIVAFF. CDR3 coding DNA: TGTGCCAGCAGTTTTGGCGGGGTAATTGTAGCTTTCTTT.

The chain has TRBV5-1 and TRBJ2-7; D call uncertain. This CDR3 region has 13 residues. The V end lost 7 bases, the J end lost 1 base, and 12 bases lay between the germline ends. The V gene's germline CDR1 is SGHRS and CDR2 YFSETQ. The CDR3 loop is CASRITGSYEQYF. The CDR3 bases are TGCGCCAGCCGCATCACCGGGTCCTACGAGCAGTACTTC.